These 5 T cell receptor beta chains came from one sample sequenced in a study of cytomegalovirus exposure and HLA in healthy donors. The PCR contained 60 Vbeta and 13 Jbeta primers. Generated by immunoSEQ multiplex PCR, the TCRdb table keeps only in-frame clones and is missing some. The repertoire holds tens of thousands of clones, with roughly 80% as singletons. The sequencing input was PBMCs. These receptors were obtained from a woman aged 40 to 50 in good health and CMV-seropositive.

The chain joins TRBV4-1 to TRBJ2-7; no clear D gene. Between the trimmed V and J ends, which lost 1 base and 3 bases, there was a span of 16 bases. Germline V gives CDR1 MGHRA, CDR2 YSYEKL. This CDR3 region has 16 residues. Written as DNA, the CDR3 is TGCGCCAGCAGCCAAGCCTCAGGTCAAATCTTCTACGAGCAGTACTTC. Its protein is CASSQASGQIFYEQYF.

V gene TRBV10-2 combines with J gene TRBJ2-3; D may be TRBD2 (7 bases). V was cut by 3 bases and J by 0 bases, with 16 bases left in between. Germline-derived CDR1 and CDR2 are WSHSY and SAAADI. The CDR3 spans 17 residues. CDR3 sequence reads: CASSEGGGGASTDTQYF. As DNA, the CDR3 is TGCGCCAGCAGTGAAGGGGGGGGCGGTGCTAGCACAGATACGCAGTATTTT.

DNA for the CDR3: TGTGCCAGCAGCGGGCTGGGAGGGGCAGATACGCAGTATTTT. This translates into CASSGLGGADTQYF. This chain uses TRBV7-2 with TRBJ2-3, with 7 nucleotides matching TRBD2. V shed 5 bases and J 4 bases; nucleotides not matched to a gene: 6. Germline V CDR1 and CDR2: SGHTA, FQGNSA. The CDR3 runs 14 residues.

The chain joins TRBV4-1 to TRBJ2-1; D perhaps matches TRBD2 (5 bases). This CDR3 has 13 amino acids. Trimming cost V 1 base and J 8 bases, with 9 bases left between them. Germline loops: CDR1 MGHRA, CDR2 YSYEKL. The CDR3 is CASSQGGLHEQFF. In nucleotides, the CDR3 is TGCGCCAGCAGCCAAGGCGGACTTCATGAGCAGTTCTTC.

This clone was found once. This rearrangement joins TRBV6-6 to TRBJ1-1, with D tentatively TRBD1 (5 bases). V gave up 4 bases and J gave up 5 bases, with 14 bases separating them. Germline lookup yields CDR1 MNHNY and CDR2 SVGAGI (reference sequence). CDR3 size: 14 residues. The CDR3: CASSWTLGGTEAFF. The CDR3 bases are TGTGCCAGCAGTTGGACACTTGGTGGGACTGAAGCTTTCTTT.